This T cell receptor (beta chain) was sequenced during a study of blood T cells in healthy people across ages. The CDR3 is made up of 16 amino acids. CDR1 is SGHRS and CDR2 is YFSETQ in the germline V gene. Caucasian individuals from Russia who were healthy and aged about 6 to 100 acted as donors. Findings of the study overall: It was not known whether donors were CMV positive (a possible confounder of expanded clonotype changes). Percentage of naive T cells showed a strong correlation with TCR beta diversity.

This clonotype was counted only a few times. The antigen is unknown. One end of the junction is discordant with germline, which a read error may explain. A second PCR, run for about 7 to 11 cycles, used a sample-barcoded 5' primer plus a J-beta primer mix. Via MiXCR, TCRdb re-called the 5' RACE reads, giving one row per CDR3 protein. The table shows 250,000 to 300,000 distinct CDR3 sequences, with roughly 26% occurring only once. Input material: blood. The chain is built from TRBV5-1 and TRBJ2-1; 9 nucleotides match TRBD1. This clonotype was obtained from a woman aged 70-85 years in good health. This CDR3 is CASSTGQGGLYNGQFF. CDR3 in DNA: TGCGCCAGCAGCACGGGACAGGGAGGACTCTACAATGGGCAGTTCTTC.